The clone carrying this T cell receptor beta chain has just a few counts. Antigen specificity is unknown. The PCR was carried out with 60 Vbeta primers and 13 Jbeta primers. Assay used: immunoSEQ multiplex PCR; TCRdb lists only in-frame clones, some missing. The data show 95,000 to 150,000 clones, 15% seen once. The data are from a study of cytomegalovirus exposure and HLA in healthy donors. Study-level points and caveats: V- and J-gene trimming of TCR beta was linked (in a later analysis) to a missense DCLRE1C variant. The study reported that TCR beta sequences accurately predicted HLA-A and HLA-B alleles in most subjects. Being productive about 87% or about 30% of the time was typical of most TCR beta V segments in an earlier analysis.

Trimming pared 3 bases from V and 4 bases from J, leaving 7 bases between. CDR1 is MNHNS, CDR2 SASEGT, per germline. CDR3 length: 13 residues. The chain combines TRBV6-1 with TRBJ2-1; D call uncertain. The specimen was PBMCs. The TCR sequence derives from a young woman in good health and CMV-seronegative. The CDR3 protein is CASSDWRYNEQFF. DNA for the CDR3: TGTGCCAGCAGTGACTGGCGGTACAATGAGCAGTTCTTC.